Each of the 8 T cell receptor beta chains below was sequenced from the same sample in a study of T cells in Graves' hyperthyroidism and ophthalmopathy (dated by TCRdb to 2018 to 2020). Receptors were amplified or captured by multiplex PCR. Sequencing instrument: Illumina HiSeq 2000. TCR beta CDR3 regions were amplified from RNA transcripts. The first round of RT-PCR for the TCR CDR3 was performed with the HTBI primer set and the Qiagen OneStep RT-PCR kit. TCRdb took the public reads, trimmed them with fastp at Q25, ran MiXCR for clone calling and kept in-frame beta chains. Here each entry gathers all rows of one CDR3 protein and keeps the most common genes and DNA. The sample records roughly 380,000 distinct CDR3 sequences, approximately 13% of which are singletons. The top ten clonotypes cover approximately 11% of the sample. Sequencing was carried out using blood. Receptor source: a woman aged 60-70 years with Graves' hyperthyroidism.

This sequence joins TRBV2 and TRBJ1-2; possibly TRBD1 for D (5 bases). This CDR3 is 13 amino acids long. Germline V lookup: CDR1 SNHLY, CDR2 FYNNEI. V dropped 5 bases and J dropped 13 bases, with 20 bases sitting between them. DNA of the CDR3: TGTGCCAGCAGTCCGGGACGGGGTGGTCCGGGCACCTTC. It is translated as CASSPGRGGPGTF. Full variable domain (missing parts from reference TRBV2 and TRBJ1-2): EPEVTQTPSHQVTQMGQEVILRCVPISNHLYFYWYRQILGQKVEFLVSFYNNEISEKSEIFDDQFSVERPDGSNFTLKIRSTKLEDSAMYFCASSPGRGGPGTFGSGTRLTVV.

This clonotype has a count of ten or more. The V call is TRBV20-1, the J call TRBJ2-3; 12 bases align to TRBD2. The CDR3 extends over 16 amino acids. Germline CDR1 reads DFQATT; CDR2 reads SNEGSKA (reference sequence). V lost 6 bases, J lost 3 bases, and 10 bases stayed unmatched. The CDR3 here is CSAKRLAGEGTDTQYF. The CDR3 DNA sequence: TGCAGTGCGAAAAGACTAGCGGGAGAAGGTACAGATACGCAGTATTTT.

This clonotype was detected many times. This chain links TRBV27 with TRBJ1-1; a possible D gene is TRBD1 (5 bases). V lost 2 bases, J lost 4 bases, and 11 bases lay in between. The CDR3 spans 14 residues. Germline V gene data show CDR1 as MNHEY and CDR2 as SMNVEV (reference sequence). CDR3 residues: CASSLQGRFTEAFF. In DNA form, the CDR3 reads TGTGCCAGCAGTTTACAGGGACGGTTCACTGAAGCTTTCTTT.

Ten or more counts support this clonotype. The chain recombines TRBV20-1 with TRBJ1-1; D is possibly TRBD1 (6 bases). The germline V gene encodes CDR1 DFQATT and CDR2 SNEGSKA (reference sequence). The CDR3 is made up of 13 amino acids. Trimming left V 3 bases short and J 4 bases short, with 12 bases between. CDR3 in amino acids: CSASPKGGTEAFF. The CDR3 DNA reads as TGCAGTGCTAGCCCCAAAGGGGGCACTGAAGCTTTCTTT.

Only a few counts were recorded for this clonotype. Here the CDR3 reads CASSPTPYGNTIYF. DNA of the CDR3: TGCGCCAGCAGCCCGACTCCCTATGGAAACACCATATATTTT. The J gene is TRBJ1-3, the V gene TRBV4-1; D remains ambiguous. Between the trimmed V and J ends, which lost 4 bases and 3 bases, there was a span of 10 bases. Germline CDR1 is MGHRA and CDR2 is YSYEKL. The CDR3 spans 14 residues.

This chain joins TRBV25-1 and TRBJ1-2; TRBD1 might be the D (6 bases). The germline V and J ends were trimmed by 0 bases and 7 bases, with 18 bases remaining between them. Germline-derived CDR1 and CDR2 are MGHDK and SYGVNS. The length of the CDR3 is 16 residues. The CDR3 reads CASSEYQGKDGSGYTF. The CDR3 DNA reads as TGTGCCAGCAGTGAATACCAGGGGAAAGATGGAAGTGGCTACACCTTC.

This clonotype was observed many times. The V call is TRBV5-1, the J call TRBJ2-3; TRBD1 agrees at 8 bases. The V and J ends lost 6 bases and 0 bases, in that order; junction bases with no gene match: 6. This CDR3 comprises 15 residues. CDR1 is SGHRS, CDR2 YFSETQ, per germline. The CDR3 sequence is CASTPDRASTDTQYF. The CDR3 region has the DNA TGCGCCAGCACCCCGGACAGGGCCAGCACAGATACGCAGTATTTT.

This clonotype was picked up many times. The chain employs TRBV7-8 and TRBJ2-5, with D possibly being TRBD2 (5 bases). The V gene lost 5 bases and the J gene lost 5 bases, with 15 bases spanning the gap. This CDR3 is 14 amino acids long. Germline assignment: CDR1 SGHVS and CDR2 FQNEAQ. This CDR3 is CASSIRGSAETQYF. CDR3 nucleotides: TGTGCCAGCAGCATCCGTGGGAGTGCGGAGACCCAGTACTTC.